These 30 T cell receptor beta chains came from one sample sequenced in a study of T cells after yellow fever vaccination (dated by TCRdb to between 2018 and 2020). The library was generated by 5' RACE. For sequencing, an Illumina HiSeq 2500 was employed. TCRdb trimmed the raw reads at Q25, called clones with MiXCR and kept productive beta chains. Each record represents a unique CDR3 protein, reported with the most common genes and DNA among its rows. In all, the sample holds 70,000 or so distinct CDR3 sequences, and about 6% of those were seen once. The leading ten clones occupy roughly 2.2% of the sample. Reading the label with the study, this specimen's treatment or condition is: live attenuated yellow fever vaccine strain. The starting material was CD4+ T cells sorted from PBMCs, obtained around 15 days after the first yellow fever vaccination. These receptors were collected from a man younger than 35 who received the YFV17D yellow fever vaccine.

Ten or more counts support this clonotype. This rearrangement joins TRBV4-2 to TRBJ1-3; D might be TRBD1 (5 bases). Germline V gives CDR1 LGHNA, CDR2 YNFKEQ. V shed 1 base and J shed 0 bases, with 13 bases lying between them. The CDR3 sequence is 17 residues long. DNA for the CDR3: TGTGCCAGCAGCCAAGCAGCCAGGGACGTCTCTGGAAACACCATATATTTT. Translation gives CASSQAARDVSGNTIYF.

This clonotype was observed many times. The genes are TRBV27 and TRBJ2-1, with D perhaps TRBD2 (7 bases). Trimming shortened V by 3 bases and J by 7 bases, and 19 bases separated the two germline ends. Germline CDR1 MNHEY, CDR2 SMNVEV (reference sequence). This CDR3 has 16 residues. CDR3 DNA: TGTGCCAGCAGTTTTCCGTCCGGGGGGCCTAGGAATGAGCAGTTCTTC. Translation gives CASSFPSGGPRNEQFF.

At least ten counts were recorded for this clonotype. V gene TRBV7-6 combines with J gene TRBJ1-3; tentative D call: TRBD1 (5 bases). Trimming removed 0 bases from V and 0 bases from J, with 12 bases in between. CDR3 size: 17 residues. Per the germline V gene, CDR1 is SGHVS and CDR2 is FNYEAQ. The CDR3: CASSLAPQGSSGNTIYF. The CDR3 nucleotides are TGTGCCAGCAGCTTAGCGCCTCAGGGAAGCTCTGGAAACACCATATATTTT.

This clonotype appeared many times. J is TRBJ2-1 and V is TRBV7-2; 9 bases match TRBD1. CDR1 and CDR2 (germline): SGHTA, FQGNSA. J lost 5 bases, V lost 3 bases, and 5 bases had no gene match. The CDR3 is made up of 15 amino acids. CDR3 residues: CASSFDRGGNNEQFF. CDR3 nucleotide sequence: TGTGCCAGCAGCTTTGACAGGGGGGGAAACAATGAGCAGTTCTTC. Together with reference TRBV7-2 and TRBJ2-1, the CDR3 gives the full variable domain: GAGVSQSPSNKVTEKGKDVELRCDPISGHTALYWYRQSLGQGLEFLIYFQGNSAPDKSGLPSDRFSAERTGGSVSTLTIQRTQQEDSAVYLCASSFDRGGNNEQFFGPGTRLTVL.

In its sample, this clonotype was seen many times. CDR3 amino acids: CASSLGTAELYGYTF. CDR3 nucleotide sequence: TGTGCCAGCAGCTTGGGAACAGCCGAACTCTATGGCTACACCTTC. The chain uses TRBV5-6 and TRBJ1-2; D gene ambiguous. CDR1 is SGHDT, CDR2 YYEEEE, per germline. V shed 0 bases and J shed 4 bases, with 13 bases lying between them. The CDR3 totals 15 residues.

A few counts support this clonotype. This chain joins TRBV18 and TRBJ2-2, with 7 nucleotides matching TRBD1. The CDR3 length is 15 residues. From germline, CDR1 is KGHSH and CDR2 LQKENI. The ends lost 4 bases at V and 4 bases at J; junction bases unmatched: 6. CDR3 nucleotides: TGTGCCAGCTCACAAGGGACAGCCCGCACCGGGGAGCTGTTTTTT. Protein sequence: CASSQGTARTGELFF.

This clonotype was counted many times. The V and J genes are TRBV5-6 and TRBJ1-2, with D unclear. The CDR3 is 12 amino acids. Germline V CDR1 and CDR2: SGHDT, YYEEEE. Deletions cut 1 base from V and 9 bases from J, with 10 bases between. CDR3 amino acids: CASSLWLGSYTF. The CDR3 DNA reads TGTGCCAGCAGCTTGTGGCTGGGAAGCTACACCTTC.

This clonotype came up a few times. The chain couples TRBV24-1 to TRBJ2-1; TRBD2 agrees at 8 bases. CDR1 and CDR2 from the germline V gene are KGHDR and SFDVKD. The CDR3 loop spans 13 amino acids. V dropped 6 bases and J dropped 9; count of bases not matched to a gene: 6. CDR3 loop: CATSPGGAVEQFF. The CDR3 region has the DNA TGTGCCACCAGTCCGGGGGGGGCGGTTGAGCAGTTCTTC.

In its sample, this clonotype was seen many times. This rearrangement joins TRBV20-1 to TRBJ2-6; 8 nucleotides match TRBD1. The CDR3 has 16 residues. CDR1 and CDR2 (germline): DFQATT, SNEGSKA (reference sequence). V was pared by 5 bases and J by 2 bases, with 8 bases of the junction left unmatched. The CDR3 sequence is CSAVQGARTGANVLTF. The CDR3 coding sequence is TGCAGTGCTGTTCAGGGGGCGCGGACTGGGGCCAACGTCCTGACTTTC.

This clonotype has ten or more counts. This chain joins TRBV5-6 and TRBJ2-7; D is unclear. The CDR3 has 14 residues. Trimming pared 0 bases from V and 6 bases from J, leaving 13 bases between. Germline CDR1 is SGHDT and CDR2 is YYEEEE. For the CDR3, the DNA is TGTGCCAGCAGCTTGGACAGTTGGGGTGGCGAGCAGTACGTC. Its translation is CASSLDSWGGEQYV.

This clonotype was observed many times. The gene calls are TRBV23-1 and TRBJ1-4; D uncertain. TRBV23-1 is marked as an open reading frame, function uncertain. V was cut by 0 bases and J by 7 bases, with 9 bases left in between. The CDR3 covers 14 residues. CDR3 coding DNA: TGCGCCAGCAGTCAATCCCTAGGGTTTGAAAAACTGTTTTTT. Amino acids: CASSQSLGFEKLFF.

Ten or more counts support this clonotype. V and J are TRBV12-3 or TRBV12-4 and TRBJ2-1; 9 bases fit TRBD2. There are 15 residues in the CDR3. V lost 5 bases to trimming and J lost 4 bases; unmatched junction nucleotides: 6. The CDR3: CASSLSGGLYNEQFF. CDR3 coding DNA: TGTGCCAGCAGTCTTAGCGGGGGACTGTACAATGAGCAGTTCTTC.

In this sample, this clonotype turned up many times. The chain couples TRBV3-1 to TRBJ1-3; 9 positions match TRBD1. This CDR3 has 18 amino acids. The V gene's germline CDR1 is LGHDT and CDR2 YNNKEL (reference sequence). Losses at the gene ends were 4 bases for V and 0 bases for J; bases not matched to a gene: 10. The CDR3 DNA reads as TGTGCCAGCAGCCCCGGGAGGCGGACAGGGGACTCTGGAAACACCATATATTTT. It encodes CASSPGRRTGDSGNTIYF.

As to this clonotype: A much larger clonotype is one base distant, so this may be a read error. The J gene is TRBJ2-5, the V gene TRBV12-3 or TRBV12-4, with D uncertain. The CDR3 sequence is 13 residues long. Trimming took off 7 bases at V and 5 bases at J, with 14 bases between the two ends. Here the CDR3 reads CASTSVGTETQYF. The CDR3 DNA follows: TGTGCCAGCACCAGCGTGGGTACGGAGACCCAGTACTTC.

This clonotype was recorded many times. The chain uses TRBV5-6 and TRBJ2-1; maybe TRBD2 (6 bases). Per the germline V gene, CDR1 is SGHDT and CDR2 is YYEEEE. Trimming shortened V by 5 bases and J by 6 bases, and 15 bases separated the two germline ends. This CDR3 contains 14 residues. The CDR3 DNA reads TGTGCCAGCAGGTACGGACTGGGGGGCAATGAGCAGTTCTTC. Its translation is CASRYGLGGNEQFF.

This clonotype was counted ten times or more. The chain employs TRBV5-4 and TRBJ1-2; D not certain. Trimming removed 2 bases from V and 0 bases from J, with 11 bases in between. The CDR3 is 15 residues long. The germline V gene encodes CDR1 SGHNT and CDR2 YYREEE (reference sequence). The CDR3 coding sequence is TGTGCCAGCAGCTTAGTAGTCGGGGCTAACTATGGCTACACCTTC. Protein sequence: CASSLVVGANYGYTF.

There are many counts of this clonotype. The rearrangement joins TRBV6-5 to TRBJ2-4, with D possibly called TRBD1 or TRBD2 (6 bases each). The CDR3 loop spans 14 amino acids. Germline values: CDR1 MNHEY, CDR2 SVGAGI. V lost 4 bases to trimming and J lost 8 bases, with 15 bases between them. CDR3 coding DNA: TGTGCCAGCAGTTCGGAGGGGGGCTACTACATTCAGTACTTC. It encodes CASSSEGGYYIQYF.

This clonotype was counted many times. The CDR3 DNA is TGTGCCACCAGCAGAGCGGCGGGGTATGGCTACACCTTC. It is translated as CATSRAAGYGYTF. The chain couples TRBV15 to TRBJ1-2; D not resolved. Germline CDR1 and CDR2: LNHNV and YYDKDF (reference sequence). V gave up 1 base and J gave up 5 bases, with 8 bases separating them. This CDR3 region has 13 residues.

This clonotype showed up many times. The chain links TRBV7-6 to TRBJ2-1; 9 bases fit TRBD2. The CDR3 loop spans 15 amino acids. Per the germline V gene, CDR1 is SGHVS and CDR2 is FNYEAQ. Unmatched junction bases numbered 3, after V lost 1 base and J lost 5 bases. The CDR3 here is CASSLGLADNNEQFF. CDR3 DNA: TGTGCCAGCAGCTTAGGACTAGCGGACAACAATGAGCAGTTCTTC.

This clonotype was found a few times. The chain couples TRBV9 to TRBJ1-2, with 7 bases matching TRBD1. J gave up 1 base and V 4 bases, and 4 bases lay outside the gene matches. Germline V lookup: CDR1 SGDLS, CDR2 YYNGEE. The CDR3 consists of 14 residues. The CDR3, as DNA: TGTGCCAGCAGCTTGGGACAGATTAACTATGGCTACACCTTC. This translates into CASSLGQINYGYTF. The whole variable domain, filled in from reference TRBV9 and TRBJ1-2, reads DSGVTQTPKHLITATGQRVTLRCSPRSGDLSVYWYQQSLDQGLQFLIQYYNGEERAKGNILERFSAQQFPDLHSELNLSSLELGDSALYFCASSLGQINYGYTFGSGTRLTVV.

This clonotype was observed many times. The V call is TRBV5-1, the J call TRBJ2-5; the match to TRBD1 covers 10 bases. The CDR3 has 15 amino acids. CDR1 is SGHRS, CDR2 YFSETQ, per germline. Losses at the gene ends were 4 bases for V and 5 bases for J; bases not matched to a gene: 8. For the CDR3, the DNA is TGCGCCAGCAGCGTCCCCGGGACAGGGGAGGAGACCCAGTACTTC. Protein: CASSVPGTGEETQYF.

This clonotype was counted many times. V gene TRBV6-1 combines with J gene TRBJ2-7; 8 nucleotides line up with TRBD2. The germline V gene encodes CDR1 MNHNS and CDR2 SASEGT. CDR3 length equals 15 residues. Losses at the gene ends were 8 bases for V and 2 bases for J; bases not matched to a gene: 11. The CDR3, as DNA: TGTGCCAGCGGGCGCCCGAGGGGACTAGCCTACGAGCAGTACTTC. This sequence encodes CASGRPRGLAYEQYF.

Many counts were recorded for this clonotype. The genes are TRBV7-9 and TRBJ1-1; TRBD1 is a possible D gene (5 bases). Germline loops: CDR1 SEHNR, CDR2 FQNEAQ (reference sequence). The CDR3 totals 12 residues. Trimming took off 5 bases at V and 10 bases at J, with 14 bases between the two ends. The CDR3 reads CASSISTVRAFF. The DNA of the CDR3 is TGTGCCAGCAGCATATCGACAGTGCGAGCTTTCTTT.

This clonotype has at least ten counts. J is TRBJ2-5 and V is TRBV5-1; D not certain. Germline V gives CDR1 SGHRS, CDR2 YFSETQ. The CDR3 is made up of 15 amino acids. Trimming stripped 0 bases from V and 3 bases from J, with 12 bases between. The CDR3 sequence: CASSLALGSEETQYF. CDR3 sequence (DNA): TGCGCCAGCAGCTTGGCCCTAGGCAGCGAAGAGACCCAGTACTTC.

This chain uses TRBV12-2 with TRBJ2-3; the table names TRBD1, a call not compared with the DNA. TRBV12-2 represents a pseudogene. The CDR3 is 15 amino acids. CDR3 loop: CASRLGQGRPDTQYF. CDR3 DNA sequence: TGTGCAAGTCGCTTAGGTCAGGGCAGGCCAGATACGCAGTATTTT.

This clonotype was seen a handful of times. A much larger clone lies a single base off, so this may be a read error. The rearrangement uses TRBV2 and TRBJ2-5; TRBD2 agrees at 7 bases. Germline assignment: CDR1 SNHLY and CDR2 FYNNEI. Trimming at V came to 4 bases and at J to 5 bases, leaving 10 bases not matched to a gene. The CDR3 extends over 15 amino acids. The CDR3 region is CASSGLLATDETQYF. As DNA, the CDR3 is TGTGCCAGCAGTGGCCTACTAGCGACCGATGAGACCCAGTACTTC. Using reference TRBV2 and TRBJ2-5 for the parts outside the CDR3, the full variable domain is EPEVTQTPSHQVTQMGQEVILRCVPISNHLYFYWYRQILGQKVEFLVSFYNNEISEKSEIFDDQFSVERPDGSNFTLKIRSTKLEDSAMYFCASSGLLATDETQYFGPGTRLLVL.

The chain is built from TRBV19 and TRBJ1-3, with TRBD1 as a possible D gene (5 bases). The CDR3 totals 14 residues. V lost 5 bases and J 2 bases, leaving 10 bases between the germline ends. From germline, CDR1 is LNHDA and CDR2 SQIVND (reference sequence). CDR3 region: CASSSGTPGNTIYF. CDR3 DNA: TGTGCCAGTAGTTCCGGGACCCCTGGAAACACCATATATTTT.

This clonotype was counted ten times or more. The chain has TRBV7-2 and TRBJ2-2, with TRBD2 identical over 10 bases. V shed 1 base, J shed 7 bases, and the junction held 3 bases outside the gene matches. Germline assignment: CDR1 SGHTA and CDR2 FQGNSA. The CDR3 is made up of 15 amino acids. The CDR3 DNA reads TGTGCCAGCAGCTTAGGAGTAGCGGGGGGCGGGGAGCTGTTTTTT. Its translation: CASSLGVAGGGELFF.

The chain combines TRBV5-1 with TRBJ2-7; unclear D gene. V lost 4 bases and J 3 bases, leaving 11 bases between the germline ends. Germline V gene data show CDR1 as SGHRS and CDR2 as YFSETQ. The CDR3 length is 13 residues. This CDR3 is CASSLEPFYEQYV. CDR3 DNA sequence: TGCGCCAGCAGCCTGGAACCCTTCTACGAGCAGTACGTC.

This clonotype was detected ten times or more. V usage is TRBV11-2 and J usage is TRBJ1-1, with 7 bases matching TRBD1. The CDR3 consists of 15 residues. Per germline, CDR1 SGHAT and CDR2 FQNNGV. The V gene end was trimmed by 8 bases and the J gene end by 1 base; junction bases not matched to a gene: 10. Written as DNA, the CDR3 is TGTGCCAGCCACCGCATGCGGACAGGGAACACTGAAGCTTTCTTT. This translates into CASHRMRTGNTEAFF. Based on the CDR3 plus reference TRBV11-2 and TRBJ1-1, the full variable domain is EAGVAQSPRYKIIEKRQSVAFWCNPISGHATLYWYQQILGQGPKLLIQFQNNGVVDDSQLPKDRFSAERLKGVDSTLKIQPAKLEDSAVYLCASHRMRTGNTEAFFGQGTRLTVV.